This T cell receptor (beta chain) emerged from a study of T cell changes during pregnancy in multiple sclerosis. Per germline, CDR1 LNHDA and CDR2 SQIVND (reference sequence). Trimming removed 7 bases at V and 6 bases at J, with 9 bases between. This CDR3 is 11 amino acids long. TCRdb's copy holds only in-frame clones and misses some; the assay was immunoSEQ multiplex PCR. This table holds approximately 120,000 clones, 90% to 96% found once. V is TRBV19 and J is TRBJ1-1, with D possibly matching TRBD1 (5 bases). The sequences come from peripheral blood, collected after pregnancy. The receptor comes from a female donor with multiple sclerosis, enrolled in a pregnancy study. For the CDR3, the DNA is TGTGCCAGTATCTTAGGGGCTGAAGCTTTCTTT. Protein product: CASILGAEAFF.